This entry features one TCR beta chain sequence. This sample was included in a study of CD8 T cells in Susac syndrome. Sequencing of TCR beta was carried out in blood CD8+ and CD4+ T cells. The multiple sclerosis controls were treatment-naive patients with relapsing-remitting disease that was stable or active. It was negative isolation that provided the CD8+ and CD4+ T cells, whereas TEMRA cells were enriched by FACS. CDR3 length equals 13 residues. V was clipped by 8 bases and J by 4 bases, with 11 bases between them. From germline, CDR1 is SGHAT and CDR2 FQNNGV. cDNA came from about 0.5 to 1 ug RNA primed by random hexamers. The CDR3 of TCR beta was amplified by immunoSEQ multiplex PCR across 54 Vbeta and 13 Jbeta. TCRdb processed the immunoSEQ multiplex PCR reads anew with MiXCR; each CDR3 protein has one entry. The sample yields hundreds of thousands of distinct CDR3 sequences, 93% seen once.

The chain employs TRBV11-2 and TRBJ2-2, with D perhaps matching TRBD2 (5 bases). Sequencing input: CD4+ T cells from PBMCs. This receptor was identified in a human donor with multiple sclerosis. CDR3 region: CASSYGITGELFF. DNA for the CDR3: TGTGCCAGCTCCTACGGGATCACCGGGGAGCTGTTTTTT.